This T cell receptor beta chain was captured in a study of blood T cells in healthy people across ages. Those donating, healthy Caucasian individuals from Russia, were aged about 6 to 90. No fewer than 5.5 micrograms of total RNA were isolated from every sample. Of note for this clonotype: What it recognizes is unknown.

Combining a sample-barcoded 5' primer with a J-beta primer mix, a second PCR ran for roughly 7 to 12 cycles. TCRdb re-derived calls from the 5' RACE reads in MiXCR, one entry per CDR3 protein. The table records about 1,000,000 distinct CDR3 sequences, under 45% of them present only once. Study-wide results and caveats: TCR beta diversity, measured per million T cells, fell in a roughly linear way with age. Greater diversity and more naive CD4+ cells were seen in long-lived donors than in aged donors.

There are 18 residues in the CDR3. Looked up from germline, CDR1 is DFQATT and CDR2 is SNEGSKA (reference sequence). Deletions cut 5 bases from V and 1 base from J, with 26 bases between. The chain recombines TRBV20-1 with TRBJ2-5; D is possibly TRBD2 (6 bases). Input material: blood. This TCR was recovered from a woman in her sixties in good health. In DNA form, the CDR3 reads TGCAGTGCTGCTTGGGGCGGGATCAGGATACCGGGCCAAGAGACCCAGTACTTC. As protein: CSAAWGGIRIPGQETQYF.